A selection of T cell receptor beta chains follows, all from one sample in a study of blood T cell repertoires in COVID-19. This table comes from immunoSEQ multiplex PCR, and its TCRdb copy is limited to in-frame clones, with some not included. In the table there are 300,000 to 350,000 clones, 88% of which are singletons. The sequenced sample consisted of PBMCs or T cells enriched from blood (not recorded which). The receptors come from a woman in her 30s who had been exposed to COVID-19. Each CDR3 is given with its conserved first and last residue. D genes are given only for firm matches.

j_call: TRBJ2-7
v_call: TRBV19
d_call: TRBD2
cdr3_aa: CASSARLAGISSADEQYF
cdr3_nt: TGTGCCAGTAGTGCCCGACTAGCGGGAATCTCAAGTGCCGACGAGCAGTACTTC

j_call: TRBJ2-7
v_call: TRBV9
d_call: -
cdr3_aa: CASSVGTALFSEQYF
cdr3_nt: TGTGCCAGCAGCGTAGGGACAGCTCTGTTCTCCGAGCAGTACTTC

j_call: TRBJ1-2
v_call: TRBV29-1
d_call: -
cdr3_aa: CSVDDRGGYTF
cdr3_nt: TGCAGCGTTGATGACCGGGGTGGCTACACCTTC

j_call: TRBJ1-1
v_call: TRBV12-5
d_call: -
cdr3_aa: CASADRSNTEAFF
cdr3_nt: TGTGCTAGTGCCGACAGGTCGAACACTGAAGCTTTCTTT

j_call: TRBJ2-7
v_call: TRBV3-1/TRBV3-2
d_call: -
cdr3_aa: CASSQDLTEQYF
cdr3_nt: TGTGCCAGCAGCCAAGACTTAACTGAGCAGTACTTC

j_call: TRBJ2-1
v_call: TRBV10-3
d_call: TRBD1
cdr3_aa: CAISRQGNEQFF
cdr3_nt: TGTGCCATCAGTCGACAGGGCAATGAGCAGTTCTTC

j_call: TRBJ2-2
v_call: TRBV10-1
d_call: -
cdr3_aa: CASSENLNTGELFF
cdr3_nt: TGCGCCAGCAGTGAGAATCTGAACACCGGGGAGCTGTTTTTT

j_call: TRBJ2-3
v_call: TRBV5-1
d_call: -
cdr3_aa: CASHGGTAYTDTQYF
cdr3_nt: TGCGCCAGCCATGGGGGGACAGCATACACAGATACGCAGTATTTT

j_call: TRBJ2-7
v_call: TRBV21-1
d_call: -
cdr3_aa: CASSKDLRDRGDQYEQYF
cdr3_nt: TGTGCCAGCAGCAAAGACCTCCGGGACAGGGGGGACCAATACGAGCAGTACTTC

j_call: TRBJ2-7
v_call: TRBV5-1
d_call: -
cdr3_aa: CASSFIGDTYEQYF
cdr3_nt: TGCGCCAGCAGCTTTATCGGGGATACCTACGAGCAGTACTTC

j_call: TRBJ2-5
v_call: TRBV30
d_call: TRBD1
cdr3_aa: CAWGQGETQYF
cdr3_nt: TGTGCCTGGGGACAGGGGGAGACCCAGTACTTC

j_call: TRBJ2-1
v_call: TRBV4-1
d_call: -
cdr3_aa: CASSQGPLPDEQFF
cdr3_nt: TGCGCCAGCAGCCAAGGGCCTCTCCCCGATGAGCAGTTCTTC

j_call: TRBJ1-6
v_call: TRBV2
d_call: TRBD1
cdr3_aa: CASSEIGQDNNSPLHF
cdr3_nt: TGTGCCAGCAGTGAAATAGGACAGGACAATAATTCACCCCTCCACTTT